The 7 T cell receptor beta chains reported below all come from one sample, sequenced in a study of cytomegalovirus exposure and HLA in healthy donors. The PCR employed 60 Vbeta primers together with 13 Jbeta primers. Profiling relied on immunoSEQ multiplex PCR, and the TCRdb table lists in-frame clones only, not all of them. The data contain nearly 110,000 clones, approximately 80% of them seen just once; the ten biggest clones take up 3.5% to 5%. The specimen was PBMCs. The receptors derive from a male donor in good health and CMV-seronegative.

The chain is built from TRBV19 and TRBJ2-6, with D unclear. The CDR3 has 14 amino acids. The V end lost 6 bases, the J end lost 2 bases, and 8 bases lay between the germline ends. Germline V gives CDR1 LNHDA, CDR2 SQIVND (reference sequence). The CDR3 is CASSINTGANVLTF. CDR3 sequence (DNA): TGTGCCAGTAGCATAAACACTGGGGCCAACGTCCTGACTTTC.

Only a few counts were recorded for this clone. This chain connects TRBV19 to TRBJ2-1; D ambiguous. The CDR3 contains 14 residues. V was pared by 3 bases and J by 8 bases, with 14 bases between. Per the germline V gene, CDR1 is LNHDA and CDR2 is SQIVND (reference sequence). CDR3 amino acids: CASSIRWSMDEQFF. The CDR3, as DNA: TGTGCCAGTAGTATCCGGTGGAGCATGGATGAGCAGTTCTTC.

The chain has TRBV4-2 and TRBJ1-2; 8 nucleotides match TRBD1. V lost 1 base, J lost 6 bases, and 1 base stayed unmatched. Germline V gene lookup returns CDR1 LGHNA and CDR2 YNFKEQ. CDR3 size: 13 residues. This chain's CDR3 is CASSQVQGDGYTF. DNA of the CDR3: TGTGCCAGCAGCCAAGTACAGGGGGATGGCTACACCTTC.

This chain links TRBV2 with TRBJ1-3; a weak D match, TRBD1 (5 bases). V gave up 3 bases and J gave up 5 bases, with 11 bases separating them. Germline V gene lookup returns CDR1 SNHLY and CDR2 FYNNEI. The CDR3 has 14 amino acids. The CDR3 nucleotides read TGTGCCAGCAGTGATGCCGGGGGACGAAACACCATATATTTT. It is translated as CASSDAGGRNTIYF. Filled out from reference TRBV2 and TRBJ1-3, the complete variable domain reads EPEVTQTPSHQVTQMGQEVILRCVPISNHLYFYWYRQILGQKVEFLVSFYNNEISEKSEIFDDQFSVERPDGSNFTLKIRSTKLEDSAMYFCASSDAGGRNTIYFGEGSWLTVV.

In its sample, this clone was seen a few times. The chain is built from TRBV6-1 and TRBJ2-7; TRBD2 matches at 12 bases. Germline V gene lookup returns CDR1 MNHNS and CDR2 SASEGT. This CDR3 has 20 residues. The J segment lost 1 base and the V segment lost 1 base, leaving 14 bases of the junction unmatched. The CDR3 coding sequence is TGTGCCAGCAGTGAAGGGGTAATGGCCCTAGCGGGAGGGCCATCCTACGAGCAGTACTTC. Its translation is CASSEGVMALAGGPSYEQYF.

This clone was seen once. The chain is built from TRBV7-9 and TRBJ2-7; D ambiguous. The V gene's germline CDR1 is SEHNR and CDR2 FQNEAQ (reference sequence). V was clipped by 3 bases and J by 0 bases, with 9 bases between them. The CDR3 has 14 residues. The CDR3 DNA sequence: TGTGCCAGCAGCTTCCACGTTAGCTCCTACGAGCAGTACTTC. It encodes CASSFHVSSYEQYF. Together with reference TRBV7-9 and TRBJ2-7, the CDR3 gives the full variable domain: DTGVSQNPRHKITKRGQNVTFRCDPISEHNRLYWYRQTLGQGPEFLTYFQNEAQLEKSRLLSDRFSAERPKGSFSTLEIQRTEQGDSAMYLCASSFHVSSYEQYFGPGTRLTVT.

This rearrangement joins TRBV2 to TRBJ2-4; TRBD1 is a possible D gene (6 bases). Germline CDR1 reads SNHLY; CDR2 reads FYNNEI. Trimming removed 8 bases from V and 2 bases from J, with 10 bases in between. This CDR3 comprises 13 residues. CDR3 protein: CASQGSTKNIQYF. Written as DNA, the CDR3 is TGTGCCAGCCAGGGGTCGACCAAAAACATTCAGTACTTC.